Below, 10 T cell receptor beta chains from the same sample are listed, as sequenced in a study of blood T cells in healthy people across ages. Through a sample-barcoded 5' primer and a J-beta primer mix, a second PCR was run for about 7 to 12 cycles. TCRdb re-derived calls from the 5' RACE reads in MiXCR, one entry per CDR3 protein. The sample yields approximately 800,000 distinct CDR3 sequences, 20% to 25% seen once. The same data also contributed to another study, on T cells of mothers and their children.

The specimen sequenced was blood. All receptors derive from a boy aged 10-17 years in good health.

This clonotype was seen a handful of times. The V call is TRBV28, the J call TRBJ2-3; TRBD2 agrees at 9 bases. J lost 0 bases, V lost 3 bases, and 16 bases had no gene match. This CDR3 is built from 20 residues. Germline values: CDR1 MDHEN, CDR2 SYDVKM. This CDR3 reads CASSLGPRLAETSSTDTQYF. CDR3 in DNA: TGTGCCAGCAGTTTGGGGCCTCGACTAGCGGAAACTTCTAGCACAGATACGCAGTATTTT.

This clonotype has just a few counts. This chain links TRBV12-3 or TRBV12-4 with TRBJ2-7, with D maybe TRBD1 (5 bases). The CDR3 contains 11 residues. The V end lost 5 bases, the J end lost 12 bases, and 14 bases lay between the germline ends. CDR3 amino acids: CASSQGWSRYF. The CDR3 DNA is TGTGCCAGCAGTCAGGGATGGAGTCGGTACTTC.

V and J are TRBV29-1 and TRBJ2-7; D is uncertain. The germline V gene encodes CDR1 SQVTM and CDR2 ANQGSEA. The CDR3 has 12 residues. V lost 4 bases, J lost 4 bases, and 11 bases lay in between. The CDR3 region has the DNA TGCAGCGTTGTAGGAACGTGGTACGAGCAGTACTTC. Translation: CSVVGTWYEQYF.

This clonotype was found a few times. The V gene is TRBV7-9, the J gene TRBJ2-1, with D hard to call. This CDR3 has 16 residues. The V gene's germline CDR1 is SEHNR and CDR2 FQNEAQ (reference sequence). Trimming removed 4 bases from V and 0 bases from J, with 13 bases in between. Here the CDR3 DNA reads TGTGCCAGCAGCTCGGCGGCCTTGAGCTCCTACAATGAGCAGTTCTTC. Translated, it gives CASSSAALSSYNEQFF.

The J gene is TRBJ2-7, the V gene TRBV20-1; possibly TRBD2 for D (6 bases). Between the trimmed V and J ends, which lost 6 bases and 6 bases, there was a span of 15 bases. Germline CDR1 DFQATT, CDR2 SNEGSKA (reference sequence). CDR3 size: 12 residues. The CDR3 region is CSAFLGGAEQYF. For the CDR3, the DNA is TGCAGTGCGTTCCTCGGCGGGGCCGAGCAGTACTTC.

J is TRBJ1-1 and V is TRBV28, with D unclear. The CDR3 extends over 16 amino acids. CDR1 MDHEN and CDR2 SYDVKM come from the germline V gene. V was pared by 3 bases and J by 0 bases, with 14 bases between. The CDR3 is CASSLEFRHMNTEAFF. The CDR3 DNA reads as TGTGCCAGCAGTTTGGAATTCAGGCACATGAACACTGAAGCTTTCTTT. Drawing the rest from reference TRBV28 and TRBJ1-1, the complete variable domain is DVKVTQSSRYLVKRTGEKVFLECVQDMDHENMFWYRQDPGLGLRLIYFSYDVKMKEKGDIPEGYSVSREKKERFSLILESASTNQTSMYLCASSLEFRHMNTEAFFGQGTRLTVV.

The rearrangement uses TRBV28 and TRBJ1-2; D call uncertain. CDR1 is MDHEN, CDR2 SYDVKM, per germline. The CDR3 spans 11 residues. V was pared by 8 bases and J by 2 bases, with 6 bases between. CDR3 bases: TGTGCCAGCGCTGCGAACTATGGCTACACCTTC. Residues: CASAANYGYTF.

There are a few counts of this clonotype. The chain joins TRBV11-1 to TRBJ2-7; 7 bases map to TRBD1. The CDR3 is 14 amino acids. V gave up 5 bases and J gave up 3 bases; unmatched junction bases: 7. Germline V lookup: CDR1 SGHAT, CDR2 FQDESV (reference sequence). The CDR3 protein is CASSTGTEIYEQYF. The DNA of the CDR3 is TGTGCCAGCAGCACCGGGACAGAGATCTACGAGCAGTACTTC. The whole variable domain, remainder taken from reference TRBV11-1 and TRBJ2-7, is EAEVAQSPRYKITEKSQAVAFWCDPISGHATLYWYRQILGQGPELLVQFQDESVVDDSQLPKDRFSAERLKGVDSTLKIQPAELGDSAMYLCASSTGTEIYEQYFGPGTRLTVT.

Note on this clonotype: A much larger clone lies a single base off, so this may be a read error. The chain joins TRBV27 to TRBJ1-1; the D is unclear. Germline CDR1 and CDR2: MNHEY and SMNVEV (reference sequence). V dropped 6 bases and J dropped 1 base, with 9 bases sitting between them. CDR3 length: 13 amino acids. The CDR3 DNA sequence: TGTGCCAGCAGCGGACGGGCGAACACTGAAGCTTTCTTT. It codes for CASSGRANTEAFF.

CDR3 nucleotides: TGTGCCAGCTCACCAGGGACTACCGGCAATGAGCAGTTCTTC. This encodes CASSPGTTGNEQFF. V usage is TRBV18 and J usage is TRBJ2-1; the match to TRBD2 covers 7 bases. The CDR3 extends over 14 amino acids. CDR1 and CDR2 from the germline V gene are KGHSH and LQKENI. V lost 2 bases and J lost 6; bases outside the gene matches: 4.